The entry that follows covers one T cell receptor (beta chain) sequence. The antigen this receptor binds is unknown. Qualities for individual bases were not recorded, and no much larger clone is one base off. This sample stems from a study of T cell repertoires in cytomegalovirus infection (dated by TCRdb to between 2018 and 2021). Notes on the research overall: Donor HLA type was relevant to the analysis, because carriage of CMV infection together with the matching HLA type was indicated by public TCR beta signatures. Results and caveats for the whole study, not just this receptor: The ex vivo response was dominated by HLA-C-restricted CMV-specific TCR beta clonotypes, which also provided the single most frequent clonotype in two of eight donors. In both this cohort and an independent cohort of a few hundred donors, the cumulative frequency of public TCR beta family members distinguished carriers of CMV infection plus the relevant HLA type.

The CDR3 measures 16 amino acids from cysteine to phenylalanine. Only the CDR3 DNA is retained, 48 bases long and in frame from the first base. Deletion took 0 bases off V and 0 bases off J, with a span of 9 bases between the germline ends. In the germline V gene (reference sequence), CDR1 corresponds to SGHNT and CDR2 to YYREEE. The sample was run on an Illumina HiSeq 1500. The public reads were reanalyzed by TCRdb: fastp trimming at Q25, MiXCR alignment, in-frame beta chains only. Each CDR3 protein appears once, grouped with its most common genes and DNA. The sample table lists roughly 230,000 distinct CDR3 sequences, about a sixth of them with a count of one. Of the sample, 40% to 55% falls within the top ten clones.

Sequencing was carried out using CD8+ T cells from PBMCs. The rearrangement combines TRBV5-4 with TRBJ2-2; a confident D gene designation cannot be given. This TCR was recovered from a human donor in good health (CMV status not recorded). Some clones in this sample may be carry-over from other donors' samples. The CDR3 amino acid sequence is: CASSLDRSANTGELFF. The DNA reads TGTGCCAGCAGCTTGGATCGGTCCGCGAACACCGGGGAGCTGTTTTTT. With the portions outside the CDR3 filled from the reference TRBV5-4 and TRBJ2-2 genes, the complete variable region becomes ETGVTQSPTHLIKTRGQQVTLRCSSQSGHNTVSWYQQALGQGPQFIFQYYREEENGRGNFPPRFSGLQFPNYSSELNVNALELDDSALYLCASSLDRSANTGELFFGEGSRLTVL.